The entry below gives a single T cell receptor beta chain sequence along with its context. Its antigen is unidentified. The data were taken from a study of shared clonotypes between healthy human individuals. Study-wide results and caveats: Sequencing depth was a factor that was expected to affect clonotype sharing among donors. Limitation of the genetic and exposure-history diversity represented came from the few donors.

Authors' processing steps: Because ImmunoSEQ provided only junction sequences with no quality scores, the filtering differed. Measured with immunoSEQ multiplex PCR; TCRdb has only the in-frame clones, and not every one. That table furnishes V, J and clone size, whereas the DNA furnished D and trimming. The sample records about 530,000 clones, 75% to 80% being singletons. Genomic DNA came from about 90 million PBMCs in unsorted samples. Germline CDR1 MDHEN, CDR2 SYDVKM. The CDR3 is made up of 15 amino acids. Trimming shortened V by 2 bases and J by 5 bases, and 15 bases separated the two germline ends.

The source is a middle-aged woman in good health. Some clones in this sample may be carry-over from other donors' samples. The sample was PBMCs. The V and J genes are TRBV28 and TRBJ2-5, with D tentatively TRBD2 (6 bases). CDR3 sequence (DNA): TGTGCCAGCAGTTTAAGCGCGCCAGGGAGGGAGACCCAGTACTTC. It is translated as CASSLSAPGRETQYF. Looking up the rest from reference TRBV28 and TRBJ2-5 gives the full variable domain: DVKVTQSSRYLVKRTGEKVFLECVQDMDHENMFWYRQDPGLGLRLIYFSYDVKMKEKGDIPEGYSVSREKKERFSLILESASTNQTSMYLCASSLSAPGRETQYFGPGTRLLVL.